These T cell receptor beta chains were read from a single sample in a study of STAT3 mutations in large granular lymphocyte leukemia. Profiling relied on immunoSEQ multiplex PCR, and the TCRdb table lists in-frame clones only, not all of them. Of tens of thousands of clones detected, roughly 86% appear once; the ten largest clones hold roughly 13%. The specimen was peripheral blood mononuclear cells. These receptor sequences come from a man aged 60 to 69 with T-cell large granular lymphocyte leukemia. Some clones in this sample may be carry-over from other donors' samples. Each CDR3 is given with its conserved first and last residue. Fields, in order: D gene, J gene, clone size, V gene, CDR3 protein, CDR3 DNA. The D gene is left open where the match is weak. Not all rows give a size; the values are once, few, many and, for expanded clones, a class.

TRBD2	TRBJ2-7	-	TRBV30	CAWVPLSGRVAYEQYF	TGTGCCTGGGTACCCCTTAGCGGGAGGGTCGCCTACGAGCAGTACTTC
-	TRBJ1-6	-	TRBV10-1	CASMRSGRNSPLHF	TGCGCCAGCATGAGATCAGGGCGCAATTCACCCCTCCACTTT
-	TRBJ1-6	-	TRBV28	CASSQGGGGNSPLHF	TGTGCCAGCAGCCAAGGGGGAGGGGGGAATTCACCCCTCCACTTT
-	TRBJ1-2	-	TRBV28	CASSLLGRGGSGYTF	TGTGCCAGCAGTTTATTAGGGAGAGGGGGGAGCGGCTACACCTTC
-	TRBJ2-7	-	TRBV5-1	CASSIREGKAYEQYF	TGCGCCAGCAGCATTCGGGAAGGGAAGGCCTACGAGCAGTACTTC
-	TRBJ2-7	-	TRBV4-2	CASSQGGSGLLYEQYF	TGTGCCAGCAGCCAAGGGGGTTCGGGACTCCTCTACGAGCAGTACTTC
-	TRBJ2-1	-	TRBV4-1	CASSQDRAGKAVNEQFF	TGCGCCAGCAGCCAAGATCGGGCGGGAAAGGCGGTTAATGAGCAGTTCTTC
TRBD2	TRBJ2-7	once	TRBV5-4	CASSSGGSSYEQYF	TGTGCCAGCAGCTCTGGCGGGAGCTCCTACGAGCAGTACTTC
-	TRBJ2-2	-	TRBV5-6	CASSLPRGTGELFF	TGTGCCAGCAGCCTACCCAGGGGCACCGGGGAGCTGTTTTTT
-	TRBJ2-7	once	TRBV14	CASSQGVEQYF	TGTGCCAGCAGCCAAGGGGTCGAGCAGTACTTC
TRBD2	TRBJ2-7	-	TRBV28	CASSFSGGEQYF	TGTGCCAGCAGTTTCAGCGGGGGCGAGCAGTACTTC
-	TRBJ2-5	-	TRBV18	CASSRPGPVTWETQYF	TGTGCCAGCTCACGACCGGGACCGGTAACATGGGAGACCCAGTACTTC
-	TRBJ1-2	-	TRBV18	CASSPPTGRDYGYTF	TGTGCCAGCTCACCACCGACGGGACGCGACTATGGCTACACCTTC
-	TRBJ2-7	-	TRBV7-8	CASSLGASAQAYEQYF	TGTGCCAGCAGCTTAGGGGCGTCAGCTCAAGCCTACGAGCAGTACTTC
-	TRBJ2-7	-	TRBV28	CATRRGTYEQYF	TGTGCCACCCGCCGGGGGACCTACGAGCAGTACTTC
-	TRBJ2-1	-	TRBV25-1	CASSGSGGRISYNEQFF	TGTGCCAGCAGTGGAAGTGGGGGGCGAATCTCCTACAATGAGCAGTTCTTC
-	TRBJ2-1	-	TRBV5-6	CASSLGDGGNEQFF	TGTGCCAGCAGCTTGGGAGACGGGGGTAATGAGCAGTTCTTC
TRBD1	TRBJ1-1	-	TRBV18	CASPREQGLNTEAFF	TGTGCCAGCCCTAGAGAACAGGGGTTGAACACTGAAGCTTTCTTT
-	TRBJ2-7	-	TRBV7-6	CASSLGGRLAGSYEQYF	TGTGCCAGCAGCTTAGGAGGAAGGCTAGCCGGAAGCTACGAGCAGTACTTC
-	TRBJ2-1	-	TRBV7-9	CASSLLNEQFF	TGTGCCAGCAGCTTACTTAATGAGCAGTTCTTC
TRBD2	TRBJ2-7	-	TRBV2	CASSETGLAEYEQYF	TGTGCCAGCAGTGAAACTGGACTAGCGGAATACGAGCAGTACTTC
TRBD1	TRBJ2-7	-	TRBV7-2	CASSSRDRAIYEQYF	TGTGCCAGCAGCTCCCGGGACAGGGCAATCTACGAGCAGTACTTC
TRBD2	TRBJ2-7	-	TRBV5-1	CASSSLAGDFYEQYF	TGCGCCAGCAGCTCCCTAGCGGGAGACTTCTACGAGCAGTACTTC
-	TRBJ2-1	-	TRBV30	CAWTSGVLTYNEQFF	TGTGCCTGGACGAGTGGGGTCCTCACCTACAATGAGCAGTTCTTC
TRBD1	TRBJ1-5	-	TRBV28	CASTTSGQGVYQHF	TGTGCCAGCACCACTTCCGGACAGGGTGTATACCAGCATTTT
TRBD1	TRBJ2-7	-	TRBV30	CAWRDRGSSYEQYF	TGTGCCTGGAGGGACAGGGGAAGCTCCTACGAGCAGTACTTC
-	TRBJ2-1	-	TRBV20-1	CSARGLREQFF	TGCAGTGCTAGAGGGCTTAGAGAGCAGTTCTTC
-	TRBJ1-1	-	TRBV6-5	CASSSSMGVGNTEAFF	TGTGCCAGCAGTTCCTCCATGGGGGTGGGGAACACTGAAGCTTTCTTT
TRBD1	TRBJ1-2	-	TRBV6-5	CASSGTGGRNYGYTF	TGTGCCAGCAGTGGTACAGGGGGCAGGAACTATGGCTACACCTTC
TRBD2	TRBJ2-3	-	TRBV5-1	CASSFGLAGVDTQYF	TGCGCCAGCAGCTTCGGACTAGCGGGAGTCGATACGCAGTATTTT
-	TRBJ2-7	-	TRBV5-1	CASSLAGEAYEQYF	TGCGCCAGCAGCTTGGCGGGGGAGGCCTACGAGCAGTACTTC
-	TRBJ2-3	-	TRBV7-2	CASSQRTDTQYF	TGTGCCAGCAGCCAACGCACAGATACGCAGTATTTT
-	TRBJ2-3	-	TRBV5-1	CASSFRPRTDTQYF	TGCGCCAGCAGCTTTAGACCCCGCACAGATACGCAGTATTTT
-	TRBJ1-4	few	TRBV18	CASSQNRATNEKLFF	TGTGCCAGCTCACAGAACAGAGCAACTAATGAAAAACTGTTTTTT
-	TRBJ1-6	-	TRBV4-2	CASSQEGGNSPLHF	TGTGCCAGCAGCCAAGAAGGGGGGAATTCACCCCTCCACTTT
-	TRBJ2-7	-	TRBV19	CASSFLGGTYEQYF	TGTGCCAGTAGTTTTTTGGGTGGCACCTACGAGCAGTACTTC
-	TRBJ1-2	-	TRBV10-3	CAISEQGISNYGYTF	TGTGCCATCAGTGAACAGGGAATCTCCAACTATGGCTACACCTTC
-	TRBJ2-3	-	TRBV18	CASSPRRDPTDTQYF	TGTGCCAGCTCACCTCGCAGGGACCCCACAGATACGCAGTATTTT
TRBD2	TRBJ2-5	-	TRBV5-1	CASSTGLAGGRAQETQYF	TGCGCCAGCAGCACGGGACTAGCGGGAGGGCGAGCGCAAGAGACCCAGTACTTC
-	TRBJ2-7	-	TRBV5-1	CASHTDGEQYF	TGCGCCAGTCATACGGATGGAGAGCAGTACTTC
TRBD2	TRBJ2-1	-	TRBV5-1	CASSFGGGGYNEQFF	TGCGCCAGCAGCTTTGGCGGGGGTGGGTACAATGAGCAGTTCTTC
-	TRBJ1-5	-	TRBV28	CASSLTRQINQPQHF	TGTGCCAGCAGTTTGACTCGACAGATCAATCAGCCCCAGCATTTT
TRBD1	TRBJ2-7	-	TRBV13	CASSSPGTGTSYEQYF	TGTGCCAGCAGCTCCCCCGGGACAGGGACCTCCTACGAGCAGTACTTC
-	TRBJ2-7	-	TRBV9	CASSVIAASYEQYF	TGTGCCAGCAGCGTAATAGCAGCCTCCTACGAGCAGTACTTC
-	TRBJ2-1	-	TRBV29-1	CSVVEMGGMDEQFF	TGCAGCGTTGTAGAAATGGGCGGGATGGATGAGCAGTTCTTC
-	TRBJ1-1	-	TRBV6-5	CASSYSIQEEAFF	TGTGCCAGCAGTTACTCGATACAGGAAGAAGCTTTCTTT
TRBD1	TRBJ1-5	-	TRBV19	CASSILDRSLHF	TGTGCCAGTAGTATTTTGGACAGGTCACTGCATTTT
TRBD1	TRBJ1-2	-	TRBV30	CAWRGDRGYGYTF	TGTGCCTGGAGGGGGGACAGGGGCTATGGCTACACCTTC
-	TRBJ2-3	-	TRBV6-1	CASSPEGTTTDTQYF	TGTGCCAGCTCCCCGGAGGGTACGACCACAGATACGCAGTATTTT
-	TRBJ1-4	-	TRBV5-1	CAGPDGTEKLFF	TGCGCCGGCCCCGACGGTACTGAAAAACTGTTTTTT
-	TRBJ2-7	-	TRBV2	CASSDTPTYEQYF	TGTGCCAGCAGTGACACACCGACCTACGAGCAGTACTTC
TRBD1	TRBJ1-1	-	TRBV4-1	CASSQDLGQGEAFF	TGCGCCAGCAGCCAAGATCTGGGACAGGGAGAAGCTTTCTTT
TRBD1	TRBJ1-2	-	TRBV5-4	CASGGGTVTYGYTF	TGTGCCAGCGGCGGGGGGACAGTGACCTATGGCTACACCTTC
-	TRBJ1-1	few	TRBV6-6	CASSYIPGVNTEAFF	TGTGCCAGCAGTTACATCCCAGGAGTGAACACTGAAGCTTTCTTT
-	TRBJ1-2	once	TRBV5-6	CASSGRGYGGYTF	TGTGCCAGCAGCGGTAGGGGCTATGGTGGCTACACCTTC
-	TRBJ2-7	-	TRBV7-2	CASSLGGGYSYEQYF	TGTGCCAGCAGCTTAGGTGGCGGTTACTCCTACGAGCAGTACTTC
-	TRBJ1-2	few	TRBV28	CASRTPGEFGYTF	TGTGCCAGCCGTACTCCAGGGGAGTTCGGCTACACCTTC
-	TRBJ1-1	-	TRBV29-1	CSAEDGLNTEAFF	TGCAGCGCCGAGGACGGCTTGAACACTGAAGCTTTCTTT
TRBD2	TRBJ2-3	-	TRBV18	CASSPGLAPKDTQYF	TGTGCCAGCTCACCGGGACTAGCCCCGAAGGATACGCAGTATTTT